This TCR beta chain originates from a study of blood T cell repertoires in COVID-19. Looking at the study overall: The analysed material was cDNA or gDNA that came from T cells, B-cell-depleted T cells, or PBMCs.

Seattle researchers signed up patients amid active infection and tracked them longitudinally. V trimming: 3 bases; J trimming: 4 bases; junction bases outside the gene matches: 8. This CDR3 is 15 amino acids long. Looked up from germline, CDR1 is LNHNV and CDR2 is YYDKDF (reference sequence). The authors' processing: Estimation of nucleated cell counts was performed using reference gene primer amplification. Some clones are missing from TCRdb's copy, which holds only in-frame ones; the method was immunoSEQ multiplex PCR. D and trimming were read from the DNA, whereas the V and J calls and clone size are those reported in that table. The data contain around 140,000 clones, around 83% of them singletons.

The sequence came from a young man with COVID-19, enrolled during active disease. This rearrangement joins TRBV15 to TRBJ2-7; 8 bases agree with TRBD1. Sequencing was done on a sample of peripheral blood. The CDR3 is CATSSGQGRFYEQYF. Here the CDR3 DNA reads TGTGCCACCAGCAGTGGACAGGGCCGTTTTTACGAGCAGTACTTC.